This T cell receptor (beta chain) was sequenced for a study of identical twins. Study findings and constraints: There is a chance that invariant MAIT and iNKT cells partially muddied zero-insertion analyses.

The sample holds a few counts of this clonotype. The antigen remains undetermined. Template switching added a universal primer binding site, and final cDNA carried unique molecular identifiers. A single record per CDR3 protein comes from TCRdb applying MiXCR to the 5' RACE reads. Of approximately 550,000 distinct CDR3 sequences detected, 20% to 25% appear once; the ten largest clones hold roughly 0.5%. Healthy Caucasians made up all donors. The germline V gene has CDR1 MDHEN and CDR2 SYDVKM. V dropped 9 bases and J dropped 0 bases, with 10 bases sitting between them. The CDR3 spans 13 residues. The sample was also reused in another study, on yellow fever vaccine responses in identical twins.

Input material: CD4+ T cells sorted from blood. The clonotype comes from a woman younger than 30 in good health. This chain uses TRBV28 with TRBJ2-3, with TRBD1 as a possible D gene (6 bases). CDR3 sequence: CASRTASTDTQYF. CDR3 bases: TGTGCCAGTAGGACAGCTAGCACAGATACGCAGTATTTT.